This T cell receptor beta chain is from a study of shared clonotypes between healthy human individuals. Across the whole study: CD4 naive and CD4 memory each took three plates per donor, while CD8 naive took two and CD8 memory one.

Points on this clone: Its antigen is unknown.

V lost 4 bases and J lost 4, with 11 bases in between. Germline-derived CDR1 and CDR2 are SEHNR and FQNEAQ (reference sequence). This CDR3 has 13 amino acids. Generated by immunoSEQ multiplex PCR, the TCRdb table keeps only in-frame clones and is missing some. Of around 700,000 clones in the sample, about two thirds were seen once. Overall study results and limits: Few donors restricted represented genetic and exposure-history diversity. Rarefaction indicated that sorted-subset sequencing remained incomplete although depth was large. Sampling covered blood only; tissue repertoires likely differ.

The chain has TRBV7-9 and TRBJ2-7, with a tentative D call TRBD1 (6 bases). The sequence was collected from a woman aged 30 to 39 in good health. Sequencing input: memory CD4+ T cells sorted from blood. Described subset: CD45RA-negative fraction. The CDR3 spells CASSSSQGYEQYF. CDR3 nucleotides: TGTGCCAGCAGCTCCTCACAGGGATACGAGCAGTACTTC.